Listed below are T cell receptor beta chains from one sample, sequenced in a study of HIV-infected patients and healthy controls. MiXCR, run by TCRdb on the 5' RACE reads, gives a single entry per CDR3 protein. This repertoire shows some 67,000 distinct CDR3 sequences, 15% to 20% found once; its top ten account for approximately 5%. Sequencing used CD4+ T cells from blood. All receptors come from a human donor in good health. Both conserved end residues are part of each CDR3. A D gene is named only where the DNA matches it firmly. Expanded clones are given a class, and other clones once, few, many or no size at all.

v_gene: TRBV5-1
d_gene: .
j_gene: TRBJ2-2
abundance: few
CDR3aa: CASSFDAGELFF
CDR3nt: TGCGCCAGCAGCTTTGACGCCGGGGAGCTGTTTTTT

v_gene: TRBV7-9
d_gene: TRBD1
j_gene: TRBJ2-5
abundance: .
CDR3aa: CASSYYRGNTQETQYF
CDR3nt: TGTGCCAGCAGCTACTACAGGGGCAACACCCAAGAGACCCAGTACTTC

v_gene: TRBV5-5
d_gene: .
j_gene: TRBJ1-5
abundance: .
CDR3aa: CASSWRGGISNQPQHF
CDR3nt: TGTGCCAGCAGCTGGAGGGGGGGGATTAGCAATCAGCCCCAGCATTTT

v_gene: TRBV12-3/TRBV12-4
d_gene: .
j_gene: TRBJ2-5
abundance: .
CDR3aa: CASRSSGRQETQYF
CDR3nt: TGTGCCAGCAGATCGAGTGGACGTCAAGAGACCCAGTACTTC

v_gene: TRBV19
d_gene: .
j_gene: TRBJ2-1
abundance: few
CDR3aa: CASSNGVSYNEQFF
CDR3nt: TGTGCCAGTAGTAACGGGGTATCCTACAATGAGCAGTTCTTC

v_gene: TRBV28
d_gene: .
j_gene: TRBJ2-5
abundance: medium-sized
CDR3aa: CASRLGGQETQYF
CDR3nt: TGTGCCAGCAGACTGGGCGGACAAGAGACCCAGTACTTC

v_gene: TRBV28
d_gene: .
j_gene: TRBJ1-1
abundance: .
CDR3aa: CASSLAWTEAFF
CDR3nt: TGTGCCAGCAGTTTGGCGTGGACTGAAGCTTTCTTT

v_gene: TRBV7-9
d_gene: .
j_gene: TRBJ1-2
abundance: many
CDR3aa: CASSFAGYGYTF
CDR3nt: TGTGCCAGCAGCTTCGCAGGTTATGGCTACACCTTC

v_gene: TRBV11-2
d_gene: .
j_gene: TRBJ2-1
abundance: once
CDR3aa: CASSLMFGQAPRGEQFF
CDR3nt: TGTGCCAGCAGCTTAATGTTCGGGCAGGCCCCGCGGGGTGAGCAGTTCTTC

v_gene: TRBV5-1
d_gene: .
j_gene: TRBJ2-1
abundance: .
CDR3aa: CASSLGSFSDEQFF
CDR3nt: TGCGCCAGCAGCTTGGGATCATTTTCGGATGAGCAGTTCTTC

v_gene: TRBV20-1
d_gene: .
j_gene: TRBJ2-7
abundance: .
CDR3aa: CSARDWGSAEQYF
CDR3nt: TGCAGTGCTAGAGATTGGGGCAGCGCCGAGCAGTACTTC

v_gene: TRBV7-2
d_gene: TRBD2
j_gene: TRBJ2-5
abundance: .
CDR3aa: CASSSGLAGGRETQYF
CDR3nt: TGTGCCAGCAGCTCTGGACTAGCGGGAGGGCGGGAGACCCAGTACTTC

v_gene: TRBV2
d_gene: .
j_gene: TRBJ2-1
abundance: .
CDR3aa: CASRDDIGNEQFF
CDR3nt: TGTGCCAGCAGGGATGACATAGGGAATGAGCAGTTCTTC

v_gene: TRBV20-1
d_gene: .
j_gene: TRBJ1-1
abundance: few
CDR3aa: CSAEPRQLNTEAFF
CDR3nt: TGCAGTGCTGAACCGCGTCAGTTGAACACTGAAGCTTTCTTT

v_gene: TRBV20-1
d_gene: .
j_gene: TRBJ2-3
abundance: few
CDR3aa: CSARWLGTDTQYF
CDR3nt: TGCAGTGCTAGATGGCTTGGCACAGATACGCAGTATTTT

v_gene: TRBV6-1
d_gene: .
j_gene: TRBJ1-5
abundance: .
CDR3aa: CATAQGRRRQPQHF
CDR3nt: TGTGCCACCGCACAGGGCCGCCGACGGCAGCCCCAGCATTTT

v_gene: TRBV24-1
d_gene: .
j_gene: TRBJ1-5
abundance: few
CDR3aa: CATSESPGVNQPQHF
CDR3nt: TGTGCCACCAGTGAGAGCCCAGGGGTTAATCAGCCCCAGCATTTT

v_gene: TRBV20-1
d_gene: .
j_gene: TRBJ2-1
abundance: many
CDR3aa: CSARQWDTAYNEQFF
CDR3nt: TGCAGTGCTAGACAATGGGACACGGCCTACAATGAGCAGTTCTTC

v_gene: TRBV18
d_gene: TRBD1
j_gene: TRBJ1-1
abundance: .
CDR3aa: CASSPNRGRVNTEAFF
CDR3nt: TGTGCCAGCTCACCGAACAGGGGGCGCGTAAACACTGAAGCTTTCTTT

v_gene: TRBV24-1
d_gene: .
j_gene: TRBJ2-2
abundance: many
CDR3aa: CATSDFVGATGELFF
CDR3nt: TGTGCCACCAGTGATTTTGTTGGGGCCACCGGGGAGCTGTTTTTT

v_gene: TRBV20-1
d_gene: .
j_gene: TRBJ1-2
abundance: .
CDR3aa: CSAMGRDNYGYTF
CDR3nt: TGCAGTGCTATGGGACGAGATAACTATGGCTACACCTTC

v_gene: TRBV7-9
d_gene: .
j_gene: TRBJ2-3
abundance: few
CDR3aa: CASSLGTVASTDTQYF
CDR3nt: TGTGCCAGCAGCTTGGGAACAGTGGCGAGCACAGATACGCAGTATTTT

v_gene: TRBV2
d_gene: .
j_gene: TRBJ2-7
abundance: few
CDR3aa: CASTKRAVYEQYF
CDR3nt: TGTGCCAGCACCAAGCGGGCCGTCTACGAGCAGTACTTC

v_gene: TRBV12-3/TRBV12-4
d_gene: .
j_gene: TRBJ2-5
abundance: many
CDR3aa: CASSSQETQYF
CDR3nt: TGTGCCAGCAGTTCACAAGAGACCCAGTACTTC

v_gene: TRBV21-1
d_gene: .
j_gene: TRBJ2-3
abundance: few
CDR3aa: CASSTSGQSTDTQYF
CDR3nt: TGTGCCAGCAGCACATCGGGACAAAGCACAGATACGCAGTATTTT

v_gene: TRBV12-3/TRBV12-4
d_gene: .
j_gene: TRBJ1-2
abundance: .
CDR3aa: CASSFESNYGYTF
CDR3nt: TGTGCCAGCAGTTTTGAGAGCAACTATGGCTACACCTTC

v_gene: TRBV18
d_gene: TRBD2
j_gene: TRBJ2-1
abundance: few
CDR3aa: CASSPIELAGYNEQFF
CDR3nt: TGTGCCAGCTCACCAATTGAACTAGCGGGGTACAATGAGCAGTTCTTC

v_gene: TRBV28
d_gene: TRBD1
j_gene: TRBJ2-7
abundance: few
CDR3aa: CASRPGGLYSYEQYF
CDR3nt: TGTGCCAGCAGGCCAGGGGGCTTGTACTCCTACGAGCAGTACTTC

v_gene: TRBV10-3
d_gene: .
j_gene: TRBJ2-7
abundance: .
CDR3aa: CATGLFQGGWGEQYF
CDR3nt: TGTGCCACCGGTTTGTTTCAGGGAGGATGGGGCGAGCAGTACTTC

v_gene: TRBV6-1
d_gene: .
j_gene: TRBJ1-1
abundance: .
CDR3aa: CASSETPVSSEAFF
CDR3nt: TGTGCCAGCAGTGAAACCCCTGTTTCGTCTGAAGCTTTCTTT

v_gene: TRBV28
d_gene: TRBD1
j_gene: TRBJ2-5
abundance: few
CDR3aa: CASSGPGQYQETQYF
CDR3nt: TGTGCCAGCAGTGGGCCGGGACAGTACCAAGAGACCCAGTACTTC

v_gene: TRBV3-1
d_gene: .
j_gene: TRBJ2-1
abundance: few
CDR3aa: CASSLRASAENEQFF
CDR3nt: TGTGCCAGCAGCCTTCGTGCTAGCGCCGAGAATGAGCAGTTCTTC

v_gene: TRBV4-2
d_gene: .
j_gene: TRBJ2-7
abundance: .
CDR3aa: CASSHRKNTPPEQYF
CDR3nt: TGTGCCAGCAGCCATAGAAAGAACACCCCCCCCGAGCAGTACTTC

v_gene: TRBV5-5
d_gene: .
j_gene: TRBJ2-6
abundance: .
CDR3aa: CASTLGISGANVLTF
CDR3nt: TGTGCCAGCACCCTAGGCATCTCTGGGGCCAACGTCCTGACTTTC

v_gene: TRBV6-2/TRBV6-3
d_gene: .
j_gene: TRBJ1-6
abundance: .
CDR3aa: CASRNWGRMNSPLHF
CDR3nt: TGTGCCAGCAGGAACTGGGGACGGATGAATTCACCCCTCCACTTT

v_gene: TRBV5-1
d_gene: TRBD2
j_gene: TRBJ2-1
abundance: few
CDR3aa: CASSAVPSAGGRNEQFF
CDR3nt: TGCGCCAGCAGCGCAGTCCCTTCAGCGGGAGGGCGCAATGAGCAGTTCTTC

v_gene: TRBV12-5
d_gene: .
j_gene: TRBJ2-1
abundance: .
CDR3aa: CASGLQGPTYNEQFF
CDR3nt: TGTGCTAGTGGTTTGCAGGGGCCAACCTACAATGAGCAGTTCTTC

v_gene: TRBV12-3/TRBV12-4
d_gene: .
j_gene: TRBJ2-2
abundance: few
CDR3aa: CASRPAQGNTGELFF
CDR3nt: TGTGCCAGCAGGCCGGCCCAGGGGAATACCGGGGAGCTGTTTTTT

v_gene: TRBV7-6
d_gene: TRBD2
j_gene: TRBJ2-7
abundance: .
CDR3aa: CASSFLAGSYEQYF
CDR3nt: TGTGCCAGCAGCTTTCTAGCGGGGTCCTACGAGCAGTACTTC

v_gene: TRBV6-1
d_gene: .
j_gene: TRBJ1-2
abundance: few
CDR3aa: CASSEWGAPLDDYTF
CDR3nt: TGTGCCAGCAGTGAATGGGGCGCCCCCCTCGATGACTACACCTTC

v_gene: TRBV7-9
d_gene: .
j_gene: TRBJ2-3
abundance: .
CDR3aa: CASSLPVVGSTDTQYF
CDR3nt: TGTGCCAGCAGCTTACCTGTGGTCGGGAGCACAGATACGCAGTATTTT

v_gene: TRBV10-2
d_gene: .
j_gene: TRBJ2-7
abundance: .
CDR3aa: CASSAGTPYEQYF
CDR3nt: TGCGCCAGCAGTGCCGGGACCCCGTACGAGCAGTACTTC

v_gene: TRBV20-1
d_gene: .
j_gene: TRBJ2-3
abundance: .
CDR3aa: CSAPRGVATDTQYF
CDR3nt: TGCAGTGCCCCGAGAGGTGTGGCTACAGATACGCAGTATTTT

v_gene: TRBV4-3
d_gene: .
j_gene: TRBJ2-1
abundance: many
CDR3aa: CASSQEVGPLGEFF
CDR3nt: TGCGCCAGCAGCCAAGAGGTGGGCCCCTTGGGTGAGTTCTTC

v_gene: TRBV27
d_gene: TRBD2
j_gene: TRBJ2-5
abundance: medium-sized
CDR3aa: CASSRRGGQETQYF
CDR3nt: TGTGCCAGCAGTCGCCGCGGGGGGCAAGAGACCCAGTACTTC

v_gene: TRBV7-9
d_gene: .
j_gene: TRBJ1-3
abundance: few
CDR3aa: CASSLSGNTIYF
CDR3nt: TGTGCCAGCAGCTTATCCGGAAACACCATATATTTT

v_gene: TRBV5-1
d_gene: TRBD1
j_gene: TRBJ2-7
abundance: .
CDR3aa: CASSLLTGQGGEQYF
CDR3nt: TGCGCCAGCAGCTTGTTGACGGGACAGGGGGGCGAGCAGTACTTC

v_gene: TRBV7-2
d_gene: .
j_gene: TRBJ1-4
abundance: few
CDR3aa: CASSFMPNEKLFF
CDR3nt: TGTGCCAGCAGCTTCATGCCTAATGAAAAACTGTTTTTT

v_gene: TRBV12-3/TRBV12-4
d_gene: .
j_gene: TRBJ1-5
abundance: .
CDR3aa: CASSLTSYQPQHF
CDR3nt: TGTGCCAGCAGTTTGACAAGCTATCAGCCCCAGCATTTT

v_gene: TRBV29-1
d_gene: .
j_gene: TRBJ2-6
abundance: .
CDR3aa: CSASRSGANVLTF
CDR3nt: TGCAGCGCGAGCCGCTCTGGGGCCAACGTCCTGACTTTC

v_gene: TRBV5-4
d_gene: .
j_gene: TRBJ1-5
abundance: many
CDR3aa: CASSLGGTTNQPQHF
CDR3nt: TGTGCCAGCAGCTTGGGTGGGACAACGAATCAGCCCCAGCATTTT